These 8 T cell receptor beta chains came from one sample sequenced in a study of chemoradiotherapy in HPV16-positive cancers. The assay was immunoSEQ multiplex PCR, and TCRdb's table has in-frame clones only and misses some. The table shows tens of thousands of clones, with roughly 90% occurring only once. This material consisted of blood, taken from a patient who underwent chemoradiotherapy. Receptor source: a human donor with HPV-associated anogenital cancer.

The chain has TRBV7-2 and TRBJ1-2; maybe TRBD1 (5 bases). V was shortened by 5 bases and J by 1 base, with 11 bases between the two germline ends. CDR1 and CDR2 from the germline V gene are SGHTA and FQGNSA. The CDR3 contains 14 residues. CDR3 in DNA: TGTGCCAGCAGCCCGGGGGGGTTTAACTATGGCTACACCTTC. Residues: CASSPGGFNYGYTF.

The chain uses TRBV5-1 and TRBJ1-1, with D tentatively TRBD1 (5 bases). Trimming took off 1 base at V and 1 base at J, with 5 bases between the two ends. The CDR3 sequence is 13 residues long. Germline V gives CDR1 SGHRS, CDR2 YFSETQ. CDR3 coding DNA: TGCGCCAGCAGCTTGACAGGGAACACTGAAGCTTTCTTT. Protein sequence: CASSLTGNTEAFF.

This chain uses TRBV7-9 with TRBJ1-4; D gene uncertain. CDR1 SEHNR and CDR2 FQNEAQ come from the germline V gene (reference sequence). Trimming pared 3 bases from V and 2 bases from J, leaving 10 bases between. This CDR3 region has 15 residues. The CDR3 protein is CASSFTGGTNEKLFF. In DNA, the CDR3 is TGTGCCAGCAGCTTTACGGGAGGGACTAATGAAAAACTGTTTTTT.

The V call is TRBV10-1, the J call TRBJ2-6, with a weak D call TRBD1 (6 bases). Between the trimmed V and J ends, which lost 7 bases and 5 bases, there was a span of 18 bases. This CDR3 is built from 16 residues. Germline V gene data show CDR1 as WNHNN and CDR2 as SYGVQD (reference sequence). CDR3 residues: CASNLTGHVRANVLTF. The CDR3 DNA follows: TGCGCCAGCAACCTTACAGGGCACGTACGGGCCAACGTCCTGACTTTC.

The CDR3 DNA sequence: TGTGCCAGCAGCCAGGCGGCCTCTGAAGCTTTCTTT. Its translation is CASSQAASEAFF. This chain links TRBV5-8 with TRBJ1-1; D not certain. Trimming stripped 4 bases from V and 6 bases from J, with 10 bases between. Germline lookup yields CDR1 SGHTS and CDR2 YDEGEE. There are 12 residues in the CDR3.

J is TRBJ2-3 and V is TRBV7-8, with TRBD2 matching 9 bases. The CDR3 is made up of 17 amino acids. CDR1 and CDR2 from the germline V gene are SGHVS and FQNEAQ. V shed 5 bases and J 3 bases; nucleotides not matched to a gene: 12. The DNA of the CDR3 is TGTGCCAGCAGCAGGCGCGGGAGGGAGGGGGGTACAGATACGCAGTATTTT. Protein sequence: CASSRRGREGGTDTQYF.

The chain has TRBV5-1 and TRBJ2-2; tentative D call: TRBD1 (6 bases). From germline, CDR1 is SGHRS and CDR2 YFSETQ. Trimming removed 0 bases at V and 1 base at J, with 10 bases between. The CDR3 has 16 residues. The CDR3 region is CASSLDWTENTGELFF. The DNA for the CDR3 is TGCGCCAGCAGCTTGGACTGGACAGAGAACACCGGGGAGCTGTTTTTT.

The chain links TRBV19 to TRBJ2-3; 7 nucleotides match TRBD1. With 5 bases clipped from V and 0 bases from J, the junction kept 8 bases outside the gene matches. CDR3 length: 16 residues. Germline loops: CDR1 LNHDA, CDR2 SQIVND (reference sequence). The CDR3 nucleotides are TGTGCCAGTAGTTTCCGACAGGGACCTAGCACAGATACGCAGTATTTT. This translates into CASSFRQGPSTDTQYF. Combining the CDR3 with reference TRBV19 and TRBJ2-3 gives the whole variable domain DGGITQSPKYLFRKEGQNVTLSCEQNLNHDAMYWYRQDPGQGLRLIYYSQIVNDFQKGDIAEGYSVSREKKESFPLTVTSAQKNPTAFYLCASSFRQGPSTDTQYFGPGTRLTVL.